In its sample, the clone carrying this TCR beta chain was seen many times. Its antigen remains unidentified. This record comes from a study of identical twins. Study-wide results and caveats: Partial confounding of zero-insertion analyses by invariant MAIT and iNKT cells was possible.

With 6 bases removed from V and 1 base from J, the gap between germline ends came to 4 bases. The CDR3 length is 13 residues. Using its own MiXCR run on the 5' RACE reads, TCRdb lists one record per CDR3 protein. The repertoire holds around 650,000 distinct CDR3 sequences, about 7% seen once, with 1.5% to 2% in the top ten. The data were also submitted as part of a second study, on yellow fever vaccine responses in identical twins.

The sample consisted of PBMCs. This TCR was sampled from a woman aged 18-29 years in good health. This chain joins TRBV12-3 or TRBV12-4 and TRBJ2-6, with D unresolved. The CDR3: CASRVSGANVLTF. CDR3 DNA sequence: TGTGCCAGCAGGGTGTCTGGGGCCAACGTCCTGACTTTC.